This passage covers 30 T cell receptor beta chains from one sample sequenced in a study of blood T cells in healthy people across ages. Next came a second PCR, run for about 6 to 12 cycles, which used a sample-barcoded 5' primer along with a J-beta primer mix. TCRdb re-derived calls from the 5' RACE reads in MiXCR, one entry per CDR3 protein. There are around 780,000 distinct CDR3 sequences in the sample; approximately 53% occur only once, and roughly 24% lies in the top ten. What was sequenced was blood. These receptors all stem from a man aged 35 to 55 in good health.

This clonotype was seen a few times. The genes are TRBV12-3 or TRBV12-4 and TRBJ2-5; TRBD1 matches 8 bases. There are 17 residues in the CDR3. V dropped 3 bases and J dropped 5; count of bases not matched to a gene: 14. The CDR3 DNA reads TGTGCCAGCAGTTTCCATCCCCCCGGACAGGGACGGGAGACCCAGTACTTC. Amino acids: CASSFHPPGQGRETQYF.

The chain employs TRBV7-3 and TRBJ2-3; 8 nucleotides align to TRBD2. CDR1 and CDR2 (germline): SGHTA, FQGTGA. CDR3 length equals 15 residues. With V trimmed by 2 bases and J by 4 bases, 5 bases remained unmatched. The CDR3 loop is CASSLPQAGADTQYF. CDR3 DNA sequence: TGTGCCAGCAGCTTACCTCAAGCGGGGGCAGATACGCAGTATTTT.

This chain links TRBV21-1 with TRBJ1-2. TRBV21-1 is designated a pseudogene. This CDR3 comprises 17 residues. As DNA, the CDR3 is TGTGCCAGCAGCAAAGTAGTGGTCAGTCAATCTAACTATGGCTACACCTTC. It encodes CASSKVVVSQSNYGYTF.

The rearrangement uses TRBV9 and TRBJ1-2; D might be TRBD1 (6 bases). The CDR3 has 14 residues. CDR1 is SGDLS, CDR2 YYNGEE, per germline. Trimming took 3 bases from V and 2 from J, leaving 11 bases between them. DNA of the CDR3: TGTGCCAGCAGCGCCAAAGACAGGAACTATGGCTACACCTTC. This encodes CASSAKDRNYGYTF. Full variable domain (remainder filled in from reference TRBV9 and TRBJ1-2): DSGVTQTPKHLITATGQRVTLRCSPRSGDLSVYWYQQSLDQGLQFLIQYYNGEERAKGNILERFSAQQFPDLHSELNLSSLELGDSALYFCASSAKDRNYGYTFGSGTRLTVV.

The V and J genes are TRBV20-1 and TRBJ2-7; possible D gene TRBD1, 6 bases. Trimming cost V 5 bases and J 2 bases, with 13 bases left between them. Germline CDR1 is DFQATT and CDR2 is SNEGSKA (reference sequence). The CDR3 covers 13 residues. The CDR3 here is CSAALRGTYEQYF. CDR3 DNA: TGCAGTGCTGCCCTCAGGGGAACCTACGAGCAGTACTTC.

The chain carries TRBV20-1 and TRBJ2-5, with 10 nucleotides matching TRBD1. Germline V CDR1 and CDR2: DFQATT, SNEGSKA (reference sequence). Trimming at V came to 3 bases and at J to 4 bases, leaving 8 bases not matched to a gene. This CDR3 has 15 residues. Here the CDR3 reads CSASHGTGARETQYF. CDR3 nucleotides: TGCAGTGCTAGCCACGGGACAGGGGCGAGAGAGACCCAGTACTTC.

The gene calls are TRBV5-1 and TRBJ2-1; TRBD2 aligns across 13 bases. CDR1 and CDR2 (germline): SGHRS, YFSETQ. The CDR3 is 16 amino acids. V was clipped by 4 bases and J by 9 bases; unmatched bases: 10. As DNA, the CDR3 is TGCGCCAGCAGCCCGGGACTAGCGGGAACAAGCGGTGAGCAGTTCTTC. Amino acid sequence: CASSPGLAGTSGEQFF.

This chain connects TRBV25-1 to TRBJ2-1; TRBD2 agrees at 8 bases. From germline, CDR1 is MGHDK and CDR2 SYGVNS. The CDR3 is 16 amino acids. V trimming: 6 bases; J trimming: 4 bases; junction bases outside the gene matches: 11. This chain's CDR3 is CASRGYLAGPYNEQFF. The CDR3, as DNA: TGTGCCAGCAGGGGGTATCTAGCGGGCCCTTACAATGAGCAGTTCTTC. Full variable domain (remainder filled in from reference TRBV25-1 and TRBJ2-1): EADIYQTPRYLVIGTGKKITLECSQTMGHDKMYWYQQDPGMELHLIHYSYGVNSTEKGDLSSESTVSRIRTEHFPLTLESARPSHTSQYLCASRGYLAGPYNEQFFGPGTRLTVL.

In DNA, the CDR3 is TGTGCCAGTAAAAACTCTGGGGCCAACGTCCTGACTTTC. The encoded protein is CASKNSGANVLTF. This rearrangement joins TRBV2 to TRBJ2-6; D gene uncertain. CDR3 size: 13 residues. V was cut by 9 bases and J by 0 bases, with 6 bases left in between. Germline CDR1 is SNHLY and CDR2 is FYNNEI.

The chain is built from TRBV11-2 and TRBJ2-1, with a tentative D call TRBD2 (5 bases). V was clipped by 1 base and J by 10 bases, with 8 bases between them. This CDR3 is 12 amino acids long. The germline V gene has CDR1 SGHAT and CDR2 FQNNGV. The CDR3 protein is CASSLGTAEQFF. The CDR3 coding sequence is TGTGCCAGCAGCTTAGGGACTGCAGAGCAGTTCTTC.

This clonotype was seen only a few times. This chain links TRBV20-1 with TRBJ2-6; D may be TRBD1 (6 bases). This CDR3 contains 16 residues. From germline, CDR1 is DFQATT and CDR2 SNEGSKA (reference sequence). The germline V and J ends were trimmed by 0 bases and 0 bases, with 9 bases remaining between them. CDR3 amino acids: CSARDQGGSGANVLTF. The CDR3 DNA is TGCAGTGCTAGAGATCAAGGGGGCTCTGGGGCCAACGTCCTGACTTTC.

The DNA of the CDR3 is TGCAGTGCTAGTTTATTTCCCGCCGGTCTAGCGGACTCCCTGCTATTGAGATCCTACGAGCAGTACTTC. It specifies CSASLFPAGLADSLLLRSYEQYF. The V and J genes are TRBV20-1 and TRBJ2-7; 7 nucleotides line up with TRBD2. The CDR3 sequence is 23 residues long. Germline V CDR1 and CDR2: DFQATT, SNEGSKA (reference sequence). V lost 3 bases, J lost 1 base, and 33 bases stayed unmatched.

The genes are TRBV28 and TRBJ1-2; no clear D. The CDR3 covers 14 residues. V lost 5 bases to trimming and J lost 0 bases, with 10 bases between them. CDR1 and CDR2 from the germline V gene are MDHEN and SYDVKM. The CDR3 is CASSPRRANYGYTF. The DNA for the CDR3 is TGTGCCAGCAGTCCCCGTCGAGCTAACTATGGCTACACCTTC.

In this sample, this clonotype turned up a few times. The chain combines TRBV5-1 with TRBJ2-6, with TRBD1 as a possible D gene (6 bases). Per germline, CDR1 SGHRS and CDR2 YFSETQ. The CDR3 loop spans 17 amino acids. Deletions cut 4 bases from V and 1 base from J, with 15 bases between. As DNA, the CDR3 is TGCGCCAGCAGCCCGCCGACAGGCGCATCTGGGGCCAACGTCCTGACTTTC. Protein: CASSPPTGASGANVLTF.

V gene TRBV4-3 combines with J gene TRBJ2-7; D not certain. The ends were cut back, 0 bases at V and 4 bases at J, with 7 bases in the middle. The CDR3 contains 13 residues. From germline, CDR1 is LGHNA and CDR2 YSLEER. The CDR3 nucleotides are TGCGCCAGCAGCCAAGATAAAGGGTACGAGCAGTACTTC. Protein: CASSQDKGYEQYF.

V is TRBV10-3 and J is TRBJ1-2; TRBD1 agrees at 8 bases. The germline V gene has CDR1 ENHRY and CDR2 SYGVKD. This CDR3 is 14 amino acids long. The junction had 6 bases not matched to a gene; V was cut back by 6 bases and J by 3 bases. The CDR3 region is CAIRPDRDDYGYTF. The CDR3 region has the DNA TGTGCCATCAGGCCGGACAGGGACGACTATGGCTACACCTTC.

This chain uses TRBV10-3 with TRBJ1-1; possible D gene TRBD1, 6 bases. CDR3 length equals 17 residues. Trimming shortened V by 3 bases and J by 5 bases, and 22 bases separated the two germline ends. The germline CDR1 and CDR2 sequences are ENHRY and SYGVKD. CDR3 residues: CAISETSGGGGGTEAFF. The CDR3 DNA follows: TGTGCCATCAGTGAAACGTCGGGAGGCGGAGGGGGGACTGAAGCTTTCTTT.

In this sample, this clonotype turned up many times. The chain recombines TRBV11-2 with TRBJ2-1; 8 bases agree with TRBD1. The V gene's germline CDR1 is SGHAT and CDR2 FQNNGV. The CDR3 covers 15 residues. V shed 3 bases, J shed 7 bases, and the junction held 8 bases outside the gene matches. CDR3 amino acids: CASSFSQGARNEQFF. The DNA for the CDR3 is TGTGCCAGCAGCTTTAGTCAGGGGGCTCGGAATGAGCAGTTCTTC.

V is TRBV7-2 and J is TRBJ2-7; TRBD2 aligns across 9 bases. Trimming removed 1 base from V and 0 bases from J; junction bases left unmatched: 4. This CDR3 has 16 amino acids. CDR1 is SGHTA, CDR2 FQGNSA, per germline. The CDR3 protein is CASSLDSGGTSYEQYF. The DNA for the CDR3 is TGTGCCAGCAGCTTAGATAGCGGGGGAACCTCCTACGAGCAGTACTTC. Based on the CDR3 plus reference TRBV7-2 and TRBJ2-7, the full variable domain is GAGVSQSPSNKVTEKGKDVELRCDPISGHTALYWYRQSLGQGLEFLIYFQGNSAPDKSGLPSDRFSAERTGGSVSTLTIQRTQQEDSAVYLCASSLDSGGTSYEQYFGPGTRLTVT.

The CDR3 protein is CASSLVGADSGANVLTF. The CDR3 DNA is TGTGCCAGCAGTTTGGTCGGAGCCGACTCTGGGGCCAACGTCCTGACTTTC. The V and J genes are TRBV27 and TRBJ2-6; D is undetermined. The germline gives CDR1 MNHEY, CDR2 SMNVEV (reference sequence). V shed 3 bases and J shed 0 bases, with 12 bases lying between them. The CDR3 runs to 17 residues.

There are a few counts of this clonotype. V gene TRBV21-1 combines with J gene TRBJ2-7; TRBD1 was called by the table and not checked on the DNA. TRBV21-1 is reported as a pseudogene. The CDR3 is made up of 13 amino acids. The CDR3 region is CASGHMSSYEQYF. The CDR3, as DNA: TGTGCCAGCGGACACATGAGCTCCTACGAGCAGTACTTC.

This sequence joins TRBV24-1 and TRBJ2-1; unclear D gene. V gave up 8 bases and J gave up 3 bases, with 10 bases separating them. The CDR3 length is 13 residues. Germline V gene data show CDR1 as KGHDR and CDR2 as SFDVKD. CDR3 sequence: CATTAAGYNEQFF. The CDR3 nucleotides read TGTGCCACCACCGCGGCAGGCTACAATGAGCAGTTCTTC.

J is TRBJ2-1 and V is TRBV24-1; TRBD1 matches 9 bases. Germline trimming cut 7 bases from V and 8 bases from J; bases unmatched to any gene: 11. The germline gives CDR1 KGHDR, CDR2 SFDVKD. CDR3 length equals 15 residues. For the CDR3, the DNA is TGTGCCACCAGAAATACCGGGACAGGGCTAGATGAGCAGTTCTTC. Translation: CATRNTGTGLDEQFF.

This clonotype showed up just once. This rearrangement joins TRBV20-1 to TRBJ2-5; 13 nucleotides align to TRBD2. Trimming cost V 5 bases and J 1 base; bases outside gene matches: 4. CDR1 and CDR2 (germline): DFQATT, SNEGSKA (reference sequence). The CDR3 has 15 residues. CDR3 in DNA: TGCAGTGCTCAAGGACTAGCGGGGGCCCAAGAGACCCAGTACTTC. Residues: CSAQGLAGAQETQYF.

This clonotype was counted once. The chain couples TRBV4-2 to TRBJ1-1, with 7 bases identical to TRBD1. The CDR3 covers 15 residues. The germline V gene encodes CDR1 LGHNA and CDR2 YNFKEQ. V trimming: 0 bases; J trimming: 0 bases; junction bases outside the gene matches: 1. The CDR3 DNA reads TGTGCCAGCAGCCAAGAGGGACAGTTGAACACTGAAGCTTTCTTT. Protein product: CASSQEGQLNTEAFF.

This chain uses TRBV7-2 with TRBJ2-3; D may match TRBD1 or TRBD2 (5 bases each). CDR1 is SGHTA and CDR2 is FQGNSA in the germline V gene. The length of the CDR3 is 18 residues. The germline V and J ends were trimmed by 2 bases and 1 base, with 19 bases remaining between them. The CDR3 loop is CASSLRTTGRLGTDTQYF. Written as DNA, the CDR3 is TGTGCCAGCAGCTTACGTACGACGGGGCGGCTCGGCACAGATACGCAGTATTTT.

The rearrangement uses TRBV29-1 and TRBJ2-3, with 10 positions matching TRBD1. The germline CDR1 and CDR2 sequences are SQVTM and ANQGSEA. This CDR3 has 13 amino acids. Trimming cost V 6 bases and J 2 bases; bases outside gene matches: 2. CDR3 coding DNA: TGCAGCGTGGGACAGGGGAACACAGATACGCAGTATTTT. It yields the protein CSVGQGNTDTQYF.

The table lists this clonotype with a few counts. The chain carries TRBV29-1 and TRBJ1-2, with D unresolved. Between the trimmed V and J ends, which lost 4 bases and 3 bases, there was a span of 15 bases. CDR3 length: 14 amino acids. Germline V gene lookup returns CDR1 SQVTM and CDR2 ANQGSEA. In DNA, the CDR3 is TGCAGCGTTGGGGCTGGAGGCGATCACTATGGCTACACCTTC. Its protein product is CSVGAGGDHYGYTF. Full variable domain (remainder filled in from reference TRBV29-1 and TRBJ1-2): SAVISQKPSRDICQRGTSLTIQCQVDSQVTMMFWYRQQPGQSLTLIATANQGSEATYESGFVIDKFPISRPNLTFSTLTVSNMSPEDSSIYLCSVGAGGDHYGYTFGSGTRLTVV.

The chain carries TRBV5-1 and TRBJ1-2; 7 bases match TRBD1. There are 13 residues in the CDR3. The ends lost 4 bases at V and 6 bases at J; junction bases unmatched: 6. Per the germline V gene, CDR1 is SGHRS and CDR2 is YFSETQ. CDR3 protein: CASSPTGSNGYTF. The DNA for the CDR3 is TGCGCCAGCAGCCCGACAGGGAGTAATGGCTACACCTTC.

The chain has TRBV9 and TRBJ1-2; TRBD1 agrees at 8 bases. Germline CDR1 is SGDLS and CDR2 is YYNGEE. Trimming at V came to 4 bases and at J to 2 bases, leaving 10 bases not matched to a gene. The CDR3 contains 16 residues. The CDR3 DNA reads as TGTGCCAGCAGCCGACAGGGGACAGTCCCGAACTATGGCTACACCTTC. Its protein product is CASSRQGTVPNYGYTF.